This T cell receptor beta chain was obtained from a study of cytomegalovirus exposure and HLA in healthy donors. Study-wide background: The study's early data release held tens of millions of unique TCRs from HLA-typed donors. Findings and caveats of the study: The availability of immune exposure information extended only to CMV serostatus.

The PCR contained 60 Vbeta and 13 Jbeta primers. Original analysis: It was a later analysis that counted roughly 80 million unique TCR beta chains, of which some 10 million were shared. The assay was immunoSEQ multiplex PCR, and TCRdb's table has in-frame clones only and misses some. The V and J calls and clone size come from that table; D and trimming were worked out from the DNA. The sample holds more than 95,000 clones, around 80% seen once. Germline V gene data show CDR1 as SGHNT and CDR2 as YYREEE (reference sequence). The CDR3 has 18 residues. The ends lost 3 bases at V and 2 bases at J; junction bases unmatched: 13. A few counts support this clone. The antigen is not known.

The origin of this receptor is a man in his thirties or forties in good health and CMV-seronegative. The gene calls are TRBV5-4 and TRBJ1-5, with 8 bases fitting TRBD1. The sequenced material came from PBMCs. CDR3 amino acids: CASSYRPWQTGGNQPQHF. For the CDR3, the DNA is TGTGCCAGCAGCTACCGACCCTGGCAGACAGGGGGCAATCAGCCCCAGCATTTT.